The clone carrying this TCR beta chain is a singleton in its sample. Its specificity is not known. The source of the sample is a study of lymphopenia after photon versus proton radiotherapy. The study's findings and limits: Under photons, naive T cells and diversity fell while effector/memory populations rose. Larger post-nadir TCR diversity loss correlated inversely with survival in deceased patients. Post-nadir diversity loss with photons came from oligoclonal expansion, particularly CD8+ Temra cells.

The method was immunoSEQ multiplex PCR; TCRdb's version includes in-frame clones alone and lacks a portion of them. The sample lists some 55,000 clones; 70% to 90% were seen once. Germline CDR1 reads KGHSH; CDR2 reads LQKENI. V was shortened by 2 bases and J by 3 bases, with 12 bases between the two germline ends. The CDR3 is 15 amino acids. The chain uses TRBV18 and TRBJ2-3, with D perhaps given as TRBD1 or TRBD2 (5 bases each). The sample was peripheral blood, taken from a patient treated with photon-based radiotherapy. The origin of this receptor is a man aged 35 to 55 with gastric cancer. CDR3 sequence reads: CASSPEGWSTDTQYF. As DNA, the CDR3 is TGTGCCAGCTCACCAGAGGGGTGGTCAACAGATACGCAGTATTTT.